These T cell receptor beta chains were read from a single sample in a study of cytomegalovirus exposure and HLA in healthy donors. The table came from immunoSEQ multiplex PCR; TCRdb's copy has only in-frame clones and leaves some out. The sample records just over 200,000 clones, around four fifths being singletons. Input material: PBMCs. These receptors were collected from a middle-aged man in good health and CMV-seronegative. CDR3s include the opening cysteine and the closing phenylalanine or tryptophan. Each record gives: D gene, J gene, V gene, clone size, CDR3 DNA, CDR3 protein. D genes are given only for firm matches. Size is stated for part of the rows, as once, few or many counts, or as a class when the clone is expanded.

D: -
J: TRBJ2-3
V: TRBV25-1
size: -
DNA: TGTGCCAGCAGTGTAAGAGGGAGCGATTCGAATACGCAGTATTTT
CDR3: CASSVRGSDSNTQYF

D: TRBD1
J: TRBJ2-7
V: TRBV2
size: -
DNA: TGTGCCAGCAGCAGACAGGGAGCCTACGAGCAGTACTTC
CDR3: CASSRQGAYEQYF

D: TRBD1
J: TRBJ2-7
V: TRBV7-9
size: once
DNA: TGTGCCAGCAGCCCGGTGGGGACAGGGACCAACGAGCAGTACTTC
CDR3: CASSPVGTGTNEQYF

D: -
J: TRBJ1-1
V: TRBV6-5
size: -
DNA: TGTGCCAGCAGGGAGATACAGGGGAACACTGAAGCTTTCTTT
CDR3: CASREIQGNTEAFF

D: TRBD1
J: TRBJ2-6
V: TRBV27
size: few
DNA: TGTGCCAGCAGTTCATCGCCCTGGACAGGGTTCGGGGCCAACGTCCTGACTTTC
CDR3: CASSSSPWTGFGANVLTF

D: -
J: TRBJ1-1
V: TRBV5-1
size: -
DNA: TGCGCCAGCAGCTTGGGGCAGATGAACACTGAAGCTTTCTTT
CDR3: CASSLGQMNTEAFF

D: TRBD1
J: TRBJ1-1
V: TRBV19
size: -
DNA: TGTGCCAGTAGTCCGACAGGGGTGGTCCACACTGAAGCTTTCTTT
CDR3: CASSPTGVVHTEAFF

D: TRBD1
J: TRBJ1-3
V: TRBV4-1
size: -
DNA: TGCGCCAGCAGCCAAGGACAGGGGAATGGAAACACCATATATTTT
CDR3: CASSQGQGNGNTIYF

D: -
J: TRBJ2-7
V: TRBV28
size: -
DNA: TGTGCCAGCAGTTTGATTACAGGGAGCTCCTACGAGCAGTACTTC
CDR3: CASSLITGSSYEQYF

D: -
J: TRBJ1-2
V: TRBV29-1
size: -
DNA: TGCAGCGTTGAACGGGGATATGGCTACACCTTC
CDR3: CSVERGYGYTF

D: -
J: TRBJ2-1
V: TRBV14
size: -
DNA: TGTGCCAGCAGCCAAGTAGCGGTCCACTACAATGAGCAGTTCTTC
CDR3: CASSQVAVHYNEQFF

D: TRBD2
J: TRBJ2-3
V: TRBV7-6
size: -
DNA: TGTGCCAGCAGCTTCGGACTAGCGGGAGAGTTTACGGAGTATTTT
CDR3: CASSFGLAGEFTEYF

D: -
J: TRBJ2-5
V: TRBV9
size: -
DNA: TGTGCCAGCAGGGGCCAGGGCCAAGAGACCCAGTACTTC
CDR3: CASRGQGQETQYF

D: TRBD1
J: TRBJ1-1
V: TRBV5-4
size: -
DNA: TGTGCCAGCAGCATCGGACAGGGGGCGGTCACTGAAGCTTTCTTT
CDR3: CASSIGQGAVTEAFF

D: TRBD2
J: TRBJ2-7
V: TRBV15
size: -
DNA: TGTGCCACCAGCCGACTAGCGGGACAGGGATACGAGCAGTACTTC
CDR3: CATSRLAGQGYEQYF

D: TRBD2
J: TRBJ2-1
V: TRBV2
size: few
DNA: TGTGCCAGCGTTCGGCTCGGGACTAGCGGAGTGGATGAGCAGTTCTTC
CDR3: CASVRLGTSGVDEQFF

D: TRBD1
J: TRBJ2-6
V: TRBV9
size: -
DNA: TGTGCCAGCAGCAGAGGGGACAGCTCTGGGGCCAACGTCCTGACTTTC
CDR3: CASSRGDSSGANVLTF

D: -
J: TRBJ2-7
V: TRBV4-2
size: -
DNA: TGTGCCAGCAGCCAACTCCTAAACTACGAGCAGTACTTC
CDR3: CASSQLLNYEQYF

D: -
J: TRBJ2-3
V: TRBV19
size: once
DNA: TGTGCCAGTAGTAGGGCGGGATCCACAGATACGCAGTATTTT
CDR3: CASSRAGSTDTQYF

D: -
J: TRBJ1-4
V: TRBV28
size: -
DNA: TGTGCCAGCAGTTTCACAGGGCCCGAAAAACTGTTTTTT
CDR3: CASSFTGPEKLFF

D: -
J: TRBJ2-7
V: TRBV30
size: -
DNA: TGTGCCTGGAGTGTACCAGCAGGAACCTACGAGCAGTACTTC
CDR3: CAWSVPAGTYEQYF

D: -
J: TRBJ2-1
V: TRBV7-9
size: -
DNA: TGTGCCTTATACGGGGATTACAATGAGCAGTTCTTC
CDR3: CALYGDYNEQFF

D: -
J: TRBJ1-1
V: TRBV30
size: -
DNA: TGTGCCTGGGGCCGGGACACTTCCTCAAGGGCTTTCTTT
CDR3: CAWGRDTSSRAFF

D: TRBD2
J: TRBJ2-7
V: TRBV6-5
size: -
DNA: TGTGCCAGCAGATCGACTAGCGGGCACACCTACGAGCAGTACTTC
CDR3: CASRSTSGHTYEQYF

D: -
J: TRBJ2-6
V: TRBV5-1
size: -
DNA: TGCGCCAGCAGCTTGGGACAGGAGAGCTCTGGGGCCAACGTCCTGACTTTC
CDR3: CASSLGQESSGANVLTF

D: TRBD1
J: TRBJ1-2
V: TRBV5-1
size: -
DNA: TGCGCCAGCAGCTTGGTTCCAGGGGGCGCGGACTATGGCTACACCTTC
CDR3: CASSLVPGGADYGYTF

D: -
J: TRBJ1-5
V: TRBV7-2
size: -
DNA: TGTGCCAGCAGCCAAGGACAGACCCAGCATTTT
CDR3: CASSQGQTQHF

D: TRBD1
J: TRBJ1-2
V: TRBV2
size: -
DNA: TGTGCCAGCAGAGCCACAGGGGTCTATGGCTACACCTTC
CDR3: CASRATGVYGYTF

D: TRBD1
J: TRBJ2-7
V: TRBV28
size: -
DNA: TGTGCCAGCGTAGGACAGGCTGACTACGAGCAGTACTTC
CDR3: CASVGQADYEQYF

D: -
J: TRBJ1-4
V: TRBV6-1
size: once
DNA: TGTGCCAGCAGTGAAGGCCACTCAACTAATGAAAAACTGTTTTTT
CDR3: CASSEGHSTNEKLFF

D: TRBD1
J: TRBJ2-1
V: TRBV7-2
size: -
DNA: TGTGCCAGCACCTCGGACAGGGGGCTCAATGAGCAGTTCTTC
CDR3: CASTSDRGLNEQFF

D: -
J: TRBJ2-1
V: TRBV5-4
size: -
DNA: TGTGCCAGCAGCCAAACTCCTAGCAACAATGAGCAGTTCTTC
CDR3: CASSQTPSNNEQFF

D: -
J: TRBJ1-4
V: TRBV18
size: -
DNA: TGTGCCAGCTCAACCAAGCAGGGTGTGACTGAAAAACTGTTTTTT
CDR3: CASSTKQGVTEKLFF